The source of this T cell receptor beta chain is a study of blood T cell repertoires in COVID-19. Looking at the study overall: Researchers got acute and convalescent COVID-19 samples from the United States, Italy and Spain. PBMCs, B-cell-depleted T cells, or T cells provided the cDNA or gDNA that made up the material.

TCRdb's table, derived via immunoSEQ multiplex PCR, lists solely in-frame clones and lacks some. The sample consists of some 90,000 clones, about 70% of them appearing once. Sample: peripheral blood. This sequence was found in a woman aged 55-69 years in a cohort sampled during active or convalescent COVID-19.

The CDR3 DNA follows: TGCGCCAGCAGCTTGAGTGGACAGTCTGGGGCCAACGTCCTGACTTTC. Translated: CASSLSGQSGANVLTF. The chain combines TRBV5-1 with TRBJ2-6, with D possibly TRBD1 on 6 matching bases. CDR3 length: 16 residues. V lost 1 base to trimming and J lost 1 base, with 9 bases between them. Germline CDR1 and CDR2: SGHRS and YFSETQ.